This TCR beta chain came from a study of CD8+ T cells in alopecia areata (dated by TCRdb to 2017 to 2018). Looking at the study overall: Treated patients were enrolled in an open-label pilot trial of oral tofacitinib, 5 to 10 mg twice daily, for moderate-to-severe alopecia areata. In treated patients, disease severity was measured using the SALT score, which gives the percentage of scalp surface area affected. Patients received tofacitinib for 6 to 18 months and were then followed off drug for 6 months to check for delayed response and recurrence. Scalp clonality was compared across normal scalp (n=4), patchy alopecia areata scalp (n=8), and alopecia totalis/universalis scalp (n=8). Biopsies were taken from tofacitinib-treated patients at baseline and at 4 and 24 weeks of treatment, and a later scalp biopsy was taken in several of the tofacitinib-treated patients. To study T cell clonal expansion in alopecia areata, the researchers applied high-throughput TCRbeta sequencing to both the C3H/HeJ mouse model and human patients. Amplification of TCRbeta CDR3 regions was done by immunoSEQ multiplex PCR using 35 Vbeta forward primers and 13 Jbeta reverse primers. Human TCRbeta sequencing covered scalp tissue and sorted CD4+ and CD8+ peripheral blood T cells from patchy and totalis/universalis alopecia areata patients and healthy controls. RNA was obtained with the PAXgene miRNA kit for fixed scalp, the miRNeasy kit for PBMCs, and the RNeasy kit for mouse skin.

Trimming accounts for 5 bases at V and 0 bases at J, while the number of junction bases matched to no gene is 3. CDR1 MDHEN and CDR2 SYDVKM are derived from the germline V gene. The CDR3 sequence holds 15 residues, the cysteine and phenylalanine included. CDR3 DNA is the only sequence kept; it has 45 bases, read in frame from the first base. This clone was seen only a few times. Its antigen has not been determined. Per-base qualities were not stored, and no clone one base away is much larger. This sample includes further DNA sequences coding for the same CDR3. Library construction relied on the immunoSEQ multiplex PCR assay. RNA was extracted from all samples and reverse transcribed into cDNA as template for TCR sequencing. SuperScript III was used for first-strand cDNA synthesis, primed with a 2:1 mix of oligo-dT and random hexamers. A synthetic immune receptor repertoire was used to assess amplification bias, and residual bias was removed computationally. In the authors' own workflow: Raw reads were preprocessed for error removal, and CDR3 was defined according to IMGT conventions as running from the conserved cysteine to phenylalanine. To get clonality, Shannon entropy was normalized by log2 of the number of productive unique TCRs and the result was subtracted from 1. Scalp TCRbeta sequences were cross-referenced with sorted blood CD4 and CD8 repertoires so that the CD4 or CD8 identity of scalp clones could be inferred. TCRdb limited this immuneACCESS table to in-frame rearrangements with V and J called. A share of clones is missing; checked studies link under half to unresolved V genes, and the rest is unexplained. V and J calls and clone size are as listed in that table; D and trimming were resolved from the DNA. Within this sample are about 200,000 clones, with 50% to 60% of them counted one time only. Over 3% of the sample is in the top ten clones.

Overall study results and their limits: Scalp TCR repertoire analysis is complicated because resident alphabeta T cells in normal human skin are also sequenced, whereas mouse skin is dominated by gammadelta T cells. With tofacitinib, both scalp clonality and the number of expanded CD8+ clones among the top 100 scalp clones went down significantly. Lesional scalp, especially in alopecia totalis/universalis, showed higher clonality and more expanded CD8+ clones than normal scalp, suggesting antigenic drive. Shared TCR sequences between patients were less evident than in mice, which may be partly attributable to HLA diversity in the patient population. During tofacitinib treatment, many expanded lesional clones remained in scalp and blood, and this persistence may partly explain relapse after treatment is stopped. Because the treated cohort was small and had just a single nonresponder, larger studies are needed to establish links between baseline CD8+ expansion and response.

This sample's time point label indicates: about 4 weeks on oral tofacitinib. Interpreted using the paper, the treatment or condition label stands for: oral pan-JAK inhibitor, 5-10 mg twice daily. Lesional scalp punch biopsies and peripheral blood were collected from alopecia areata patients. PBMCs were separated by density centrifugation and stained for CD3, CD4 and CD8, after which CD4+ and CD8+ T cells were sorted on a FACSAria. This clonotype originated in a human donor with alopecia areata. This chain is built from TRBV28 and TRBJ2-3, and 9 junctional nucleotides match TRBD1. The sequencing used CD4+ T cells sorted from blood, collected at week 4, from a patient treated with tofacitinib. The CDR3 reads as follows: CASSLGTGSTDTQYF. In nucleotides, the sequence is TGTGCCAGCAGTCTAGGGACAGGGAGCACAGATACGCAGTATTTT.